Shown below are 24 T cell receptor beta chains from a single sample sequenced in a study of regulatory T cells in long-lasting Graves disease. Construction of TCR beta libraries relied on iRepertoire HTBI primers and on Arm-PCR targeting CDR3 regions. Using its own MiXCR run on the multiplex PCR reads, TCRdb lists one record per CDR3 protein. The sample yields fewer than 450,000 distinct CDR3 sequences, 14% to 15% seen once. Time point reported: newly diagnosed GD, antithyroid drugs for less than 3 months. Extracted RNA from PBMCs served as the source of the TCR library. The sample was also reused in another study, on T cells in Graves' hyperthyroidism and ophthalmopathy.

This sample comprised peripheral blood mononuclear cells (PBMCs), obtained at new diagnosis, from a patient treated with antithyroid drugs. The receptors derive from a middle-aged woman with Graves disease.

The chain has TRBV20-1 and TRBJ1-4; 7 bases agree with TRBD1. Germline V lookup: CDR1 DFQATT, CDR2 SNEGSKA (reference sequence). J was trimmed by 10 bases and V by 0 bases; bases with no gene match: 8. The CDR3 has 14 amino acids. CDR3 loop: CSARDGQVGGKLFF. The CDR3 DNA reads TGCAGTGCTAGAGATGGACAGGTGGGAGGAAAACTGTTTTTT.

This clonotype showed up many times. The chain recombines TRBV6-5 with TRBJ2-1, with 8 bases that match TRBD2. Germline values: CDR1 MNHEY, CDR2 SVGAGI. The length of the CDR3 is 14 residues. Trimming took 2 bases from V and 4 from J; bases not matched to a gene: 1. For the CDR3, the DNA is TGTGCCAGCAGTTACGCTAGCGGGTACAATGAGCAGTTCTTC. This translates into CASSYASGYNEQFF.

This clonotype was counted many times. This chain links TRBV11-3 with TRBJ2-3; D not certain. The CDR3 is 15 amino acids. The V gene's germline CDR1 is SGHNT and CDR2 YENEEA. With 5 bases removed from V and 0 bases from J, the gap between germline ends came to 12 bases. DNA for the CDR3: TGTGCCAGCAGCCCCCCGTTGGTTAGCACAGATACGCAGTATTTT. Residues: CASSPPLVSTDTQYF.

This clonotype was found many times. The V gene is TRBV7-8, the J gene TRBJ2-1; 8 bases map to TRBD2. V lost 5 bases and J lost 3; bases outside the gene matches: 12. This CDR3 spans 17 amino acids. Germline CDR1 and CDR2: SGHVS and FQNEAQ. The chain's CDR3 is CASSVVLGSGNYNEQFF. As DNA, the CDR3 is TGTGCCAGCAGCGTAGTCCTAGGTAGCGGGAACTACAATGAGCAGTTCTTC.

The chain joins TRBV19 to TRBJ1-5; no clear D gene. This CDR3 spans 14 amino acids. Between the trimmed V and J ends, which lost 4 bases and 2 bases, there was a span of 9 bases. Germline assignment: CDR1 LNHDA and CDR2 SQIVND (reference sequence). The CDR3 nucleotides are TGTGCCAGTAGTACCCCCCCGGGCAATCAGCCCCAGCATTTT. This translates into CASSTPPGNQPQHF.

This clonotype was recorded at least ten times. This sequence joins TRBV30 and TRBJ2-7, with a weak D call TRBD1 (5 bases). From germline, CDR1 is GTSNPN and CDR2 SVGIG (reference sequence). The ends were cut back, 3 bases at V and 0 bases at J, with 15 bases in the middle. The CDR3 covers 15 residues. This CDR3 reads CAWRPTVPFSYEQYF. Written as DNA, the CDR3 is TGTGCCTGGAGACCGACAGTCCCCTTCTCCTACGAGCAGTACTTC.

This rearrangement joins TRBV20-1 to TRBJ1-2, with TRBD1 as a possible D gene (6 bases). The CDR3 runs to 17 residues. In germline, CDR1 is DFQATT, CDR2 SNEGSKA (reference sequence). Between the trimmed V and J ends, which lost 0 bases and 6 bases, there was a span of 23 bases. This chain's CDR3 is CSARDRVGYRESNGYTF. The CDR3 bases are TGCAGTGCTAGAGATCGAGTAGGGTACAGGGAGTCAAATGGCTACACCTTC.

In this sample, this clonotype turned up many times. The chain combines TRBV12-3 or TRBV12-4 with TRBJ2-2; D perhaps matches TRBD2 (5 bases). V was pared by 3 bases and J by 2 bases, with 10 bases between. There are 15 residues in the CDR3. The CDR3 sequence: CASSFLASNTGELFF. In nucleotides, the CDR3 is TGTGCCAGCAGTTTCTTAGCGTCCAACACCGGGGAGCTGTTTTTT.

V and J are TRBV10-3 and TRBJ2-7, with unresolved D. The V and J ends lost 0 bases and 1 base respectively, with 7 bases between them. Per germline, CDR1 ENHRY and CDR2 SYGVKD. CDR3 length: 14 residues. CDR3 residues: CAISESMASYEQYF. CDR3 nucleotide sequence: TGTGCCATCAGTGAGTCGATGGCGTCCTACGAGCAGTACTTC.

In its sample, this clonotype was seen many times. The V gene is TRBV5-8, the J gene TRBJ2-5; 7 bases match TRBD1. The CDR3 loop spans 15 amino acids. After removal of 1 base from V and 1 base from J, the junction contained 4 bases not matched to a gene. CDR1 and CDR2 (germline): SGHTS, YDEGEE. The CDR3 DNA reads TGTGCCAGCAGCTTGTGGGGACAGACCCAAGAGACCCAGTACTTC. Its translation is CASSLWGQTQETQYF.

The genes are TRBV11-3 and TRBJ1-4; D remains ambiguous. The CDR3 length is 20 residues. V was shortened by 1 base and J by 3 bases, with 24 bases between the two germline ends. Per the germline V gene, CDR1 is SGHNT and CDR2 is YENEEA. CDR3 in DNA: TGTGCCAGCAGCTTAGGGCGATTTCTGGCAGGAGAAACGTCTAATGAAAAACTGTTTTTT. Encoded protein: CASSLGRFLAGETSNEKLFF.

This rearrangement joins TRBV11-2 to TRBJ2-1; 13 bases are a match to TRBD2. The V gene's germline CDR1 is SGHAT and CDR2 FQNNGV. There are 15 residues in the CDR3. V lost 4 bases, J lost 7 bases, and 4 bases stayed unmatched. The CDR3 DNA sequence: TGTGCCAGCAGCTGGACTAGCGGGAGCGTGAATGAGCAGTTCTTC. This translates into CASSWTSGSVNEQFF.

This clonotype came up many times. The chain has TRBV28 and TRBJ1-1, with D possibly matching TRBD1 (5 bases). Germline V gives CDR1 MDHEN, CDR2 SYDVKM. Trimming removed 5 bases from V and 0 bases from J, with 22 bases in between. The CDR3 is made up of 18 amino acids. The CDR3, as DNA: TGTGCCAGCAGTCCTCCTGCACAGGAACACCTTATGAACACTGAAGCTTTCTTT. Its translation is CASSPPAQEHLMNTEAFF.

This clonotype was seen only a few times. V usage is TRBV15 and J usage is TRBJ1-5; weak D call: TRBD1 (5 bases). The CDR3 extends over 15 amino acids. Per germline, CDR1 LNHNV and CDR2 YYDKDF (reference sequence). V lost 0 bases to trimming and J lost 1 base, with 7 bases between them. The CDR3 sequence: CATSRDDRSNQPQHF. As DNA, the CDR3 is TGTGCCACCAGCAGAGATGACAGAAGCAATCAGCCCCAGCATTTT.

This clonotype appeared many times. The CDR3 is CASSAIIGTAYGYTF. The CDR3, as DNA: TGTGCCAGCAGCGCCATCATAGGGACAGCTTATGGCTACACCTTC. The chain uses TRBV9 and TRBJ1-2, with 7 bases matching TRBD1. Unmatched junction bases numbered 10, after V lost 3 bases and J lost 5 bases. The CDR3 extends over 15 amino acids. Germline V lookup: CDR1 SGDLS, CDR2 YYNGEE.

This chain links TRBV30 with TRBJ2-7, with D hard to call. Trimming took off 6 bases at V and 6 bases at J, with 12 bases between the two ends. The CDR3 is made up of 11 amino acids. Germline V lookup: CDR1 GTSNPN, CDR2 SVGIG (reference sequence). CDR3 sequence: CACIDSIEQYF. Written as DNA, the CDR3 is TGTGCCTGCATCGACTCCATCGAGCAGTACTTC.

This clonotype was seen ten or more times. The rearrangement uses TRBV9 and TRBJ2-7; 12 bases match TRBD2. Germline CDR1 reads SGDLS; CDR2 reads YYNGEE. Trimming cost V 0 bases and J 9 bases; bases outside gene matches: 4. This CDR3 has 14 residues. The CDR3 spells CASSVGLAGEAQYF. Here the CDR3 DNA reads TGTGCCAGCAGCGTAGGACTAGCGGGAGAGGCGCAGTACTTC.

In this sample, this clonotype turned up a few times. The chain joins TRBV14 to TRBJ2-1; 10 positions agree with TRBD2. The CDR3 has 19 amino acids. V shed 1 base and J 4 bases; nucleotides not matched to a gene: 13. Germline values: CDR1 SGHDN, CDR2 FVKESK. The CDR3 DNA follows: TGTGCCAGCAGCCAAGGTCCAGCGGGAGGGCCATTAGGGTACAATGAGCAGTTCTTC. Amino acid sequence: CASSQGPAGGPLGYNEQFF.

This clonotype was seen many times. The chain couples TRBV20-1 to TRBJ2-7; D call uncertain. CDR1 is DFQATT and CDR2 is SNEGSKA in the germline V gene (reference sequence). V lost 0 bases, J lost 2 bases, and 11 bases lay in between. CDR3 length: 14 residues. The CDR3 nucleotides read TGCAGTGCTAGAGATAGGTGGAATACCTACGAGCAGTACTTC. It encodes CSARDRWNTYEQYF.

This clonotype was picked up a small number of times. The chain recombines TRBV6-2 or TRBV6-3 with TRBJ2-4, with D possibly TRBD1 on 6 matching bases. V lost 0 bases and J 3 bases, leaving 12 bases between the germline ends. Germline V gives CDR1 MNHEY, CDR2 SVGEGT. The CDR3 totals 16 residues. The CDR3 DNA is TGTGCCAGCAGTTACTCGTGGGGGACAAGCAAAAACATTCAGTACTTC. Its protein is CASSYSWGTSKNIQYF.

This clonotype showed up many times. The rearrangement uses TRBV5-6 and TRBJ1-1; 7 positions agree with TRBD1. The CDR3 extends over 15 amino acids. In germline, CDR1 is SGHDT, CDR2 YYEEEE. V shed 3 bases and J 2 bases; nucleotides not matched to a gene: 7. CDR3 sequence reads: CASSSFDRENTEAFF. The CDR3 region has the DNA TGTGCCAGCAGCTCGTTTGACAGGGAAAACACTGAAGCTTTCTTT.

Many counts were recorded for this clonotype. The J gene is TRBJ2-1, the V gene TRBV29-1, with 10 bases fitting TRBD2. CDR3 length equals 18 residues. Per the germline V gene, CDR1 is SQVTM and CDR2 is ANQGSEA. V was clipped by 6 bases and J by 0 bases; unmatched bases: 14. CDR3 DNA sequence: TGCAGCGTCACCGGGCTAGCGGGAGAGCTTAACTCCTACAATGAGCAGTTCTTC. This gives the protein CSVTGLAGELNSYNEQFF.

The J gene is TRBJ1-1, the V gene TRBV7-9; tentative D call: TRBD1 (5 bases). CDR1 and CDR2 from the germline V gene are SEHNR and FQNEAQ (reference sequence). V lost 5 bases to trimming and J lost 0 bases, with 13 bases between them. The CDR3 extends over 15 amino acids. CDR3 in DNA: TGTGCCAGCAGCCCTCGCAAGACAGTGAACACTGAAGCTTTCTTT. As protein: CASSPRKTVNTEAFF.

This clonotype was detected many times. J is TRBJ2-1 and V is TRBV9, with 13 bases matching TRBD2. CDR1 and CDR2 from the germline V gene are SGDLS and YYNGEE. There are 18 residues in the CDR3. V trimming: 4 bases; J trimming: 8 bases; junction bases outside the gene matches: 15. The CDR3 here is CASSRPQLAGGPSYEQFF. Here the CDR3 DNA reads TGTGCCAGCAGCAGACCCCAACTAGCGGGAGGGCCTAGTTATGAGCAGTTCTTC.